This T cell receptor (beta chain) derives from a study of spatial heterogeneity in lung cancer (dated by TCRdb to the late 2010s). Background for the entire study: Beta-chain transcripts were consistently detected in greater numbers than alpha-chain transcripts, which likely reflects a higher abundance of beta-chain transcripts. A strong correlation was found between TCR transcript counts in tumor regions and a T cell transcriptional module score from matched bulk RNA-seq. In the raw uncorrected reads, each unique combination of TCR and UMI appeared on average more than ten times. TCR alpha and beta repertoires were quantitatively compared across multiple tumor regions, matched nontumor lung and blood in non-small cell lung cancer. TCR repertoire features were related to nonsynonymous mutation counts determined by whole-exome sequencing of tumor tissue. Both alpha and beta chains were TCR-sequenced in samples taken at surgery, namely 220 tumor regions, around 64 matched nontumor lung samples and approximately 58 PBMC samples.

This clonotype has ten or more counts. What antigen it recognizes has not been identified. No much larger clone is present one base from it, and per-base qualities are unavailable. The research as a whole found: TCR-seq coverage of tumor T cells was estimated to be only about 7% for alpha chains and 13% for beta chains. A correlation was observed between the number of expanded intratumoral alpha and beta TCRs and the tumor nonsynonymous mutation count. Confirming at a functional level the hypothesis that regional TCRs recognize regional mutations was considered to require additional single-cell paired TCR alpha and beta sequencing. Counts of ubiquitous and regional expanded TCRs were found to correlate with counts of ubiquitous and regional nonsynonymous mutations, respectively.

V drops 1 base and J drops 4 bases, leaving 7 bases in between. Reading from cysteine to phenylalanine, the CDR3 counts 13 amino acids. The read is trimmed to its CDR3 DNA, 39 bases read in frame from base 1. Via the germline V gene, CDR1 is SGHVS and CDR2 FQNEAQ. The time point label on this specimen signifies: sample taken at primary tumor resection. The donors were 60 to 80 patients from the lung TRACERx cohort who had early-stage, untreated non-small cell lung cancer. TCR sequencing used whole RNA extracted from tumor and nontumor lung tissue, or from cryopreserved PBMC samples, without cell sorting. Only patients with enough RNA available from two or more tumor regions were chosen for TCR sequencing. Before selection, tumor and adjacent nontumor lung specimens were reviewed by a lung pathologist. The method was 5' RACE. TCRdb lists the instrument as NextSeq 500. To allow correction of PCR and sequencing errors, the TCR library protocol tagged every TCR cDNA molecule with a unique molecular identifier. Turning to the authors' computational methods: TCR identification, UMI-based error correction and CDR3 extraction were performed with Decombinator tools. Expanded TCRs were defined as those above a frequency of 2 per 1,000, corresponding to the top 1% of the tumor frequency distribution. Expanded tumor TCRs were classed as regional if statistically deemed absent (corrected P<0.05) from at least one tumor region, otherwise ubiquitous. Renyi diversity was calculated using the R vegan package after each repertoire was subsampled 100 times to 5,000 TCRs. CDR3 similarity networks were constructed using string-kernel similarity of amino acid triplets, with links drawn between CDR3s whose pairwise similarity was above 0.82. The public reads were quality trimmed at Q25 with fastp and then assembled into clones with MiXCR by TCRdb, keeping productive beta chains. Rows are unified per CDR3 protein, each entry keeping the most common DNA and genes. TCRdb, not the original authors, processed these V and J calls. The sample table contains 20,000 to 25,000 distinct CDR3 sequences; only one count was recorded for 6.4% of them. In total, the top ten clones hold about 9.4% of the sample.

Sequencing used lung tumor tissue, obtained at surgery. The clonotype comes from a male donor with early-stage non-small cell lung cancer. The chain couples TRBV7-8 to TRBJ2-5, with the D segment identity uncertain. The sequenced DNA: TGTGCCAGCAGCTTAGGCCGGAGAGAGACCCAGTACTTC. This encodes CASSLGRRETQYF.